This T cell receptor (beta chain) is from a study of cytomegalovirus exposure and HLA in healthy donors. Regarding the study as a whole: Among the CMV-associated chains, a few were confirmed in vitro as specific for CMV antigens. HLA alleles showed associations with 15,000 to 20,000 TCR beta sequences in a later analysis, at a 0.05 false discovery rate.

About this clone: Its antigen remains unidentified.

Primers included in the PCR were 60 Vbeta and 13 Jbeta primers. Some clones are missing from TCRdb's copy, which holds only in-frame ones; the method was immunoSEQ multiplex PCR. The table lists about 160,000 clones, 65% to 80% of them singletons. This CDR3 region has 14 residues. V was trimmed by 0 bases and J by 4 bases, leaving 12 bases between them. The germline V gene has CDR1 GTSNPN and CDR2 SVGIG (reference sequence). The receptor's source is a woman between 45 and 65 years old in good health and CMV-seropositive. Sequences were obtained from PBMCs. The chain recombines TRBV30 with TRBJ1-2, with D possibly being TRBD1 (6 bases). CDR3 residues: CAWSVTGFSYGYTF. DNA of the CDR3: TGTGCCTGGAGTGTAACAGGGTTTAGCTATGGCTACACCTTC.